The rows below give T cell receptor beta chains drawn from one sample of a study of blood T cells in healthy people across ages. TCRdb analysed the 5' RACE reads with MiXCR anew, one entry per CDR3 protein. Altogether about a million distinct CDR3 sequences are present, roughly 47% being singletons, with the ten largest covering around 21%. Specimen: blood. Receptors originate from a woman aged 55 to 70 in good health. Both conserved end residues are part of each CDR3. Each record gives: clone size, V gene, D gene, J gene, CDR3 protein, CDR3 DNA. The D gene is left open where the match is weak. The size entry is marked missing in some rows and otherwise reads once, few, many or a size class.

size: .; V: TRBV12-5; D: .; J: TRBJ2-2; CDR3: CASGSRDTGELFF; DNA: TGTGCTAGTGGTTCGAGGGACACCGGGGAGCTGTTTTTT
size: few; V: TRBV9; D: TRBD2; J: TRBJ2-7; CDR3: CASSVGGLFLDEQYF; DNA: TGTGCCAGCAGCGTAGGGGGACTATTTCTCGACGAGCAGTACTTC
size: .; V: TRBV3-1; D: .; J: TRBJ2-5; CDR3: CASSPLGWQETQYF; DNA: TGTGCCAGCAGCCCTTTGGGGTGGCAAGAGACCCAGTACTTC
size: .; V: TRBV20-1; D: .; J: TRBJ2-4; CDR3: CSARGAKLAKNIQYF; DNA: TGCAGTGCTAGAGGTGCAAAGTTAGCCAAAAACATTCAGTACTTC
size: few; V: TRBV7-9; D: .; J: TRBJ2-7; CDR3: CASSPREQSEQYF; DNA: TGTGCCAGCAGCCCACGGGAACAGAGCGAGCAGTACTTC
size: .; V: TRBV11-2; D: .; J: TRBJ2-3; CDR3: CASSFWDTSSTDTQYF; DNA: TGTGCCAGCAGCTTCTGGGACACCTCTAGCACAGATACGCAGTATTTT
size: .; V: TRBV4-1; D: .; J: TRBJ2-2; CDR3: CASSQGVDANTGELFF; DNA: TGCGCCAGCAGCCAAGGTGTAGACGCGAACACCGGGGAGCTGTTTTTT
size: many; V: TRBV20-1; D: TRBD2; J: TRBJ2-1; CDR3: CSARAPLAGGQGVQFF; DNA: TGCAGTGCTAGGGCCCCGCTAGCGGGAGGGCAAGGGGTGCAGTTCTTC
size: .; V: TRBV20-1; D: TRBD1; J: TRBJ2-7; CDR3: CSAPGQGPSEQYF; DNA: TGCAGTGCTCCGGGACAGGGGCCTAGCGAGCAGTACTTC
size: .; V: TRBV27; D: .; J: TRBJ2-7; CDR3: CASSFSTRDIYEQYF; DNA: TGTGCCAGCAGTTTCTCGACCCGGGACATCTACGAGCAGTACTTC
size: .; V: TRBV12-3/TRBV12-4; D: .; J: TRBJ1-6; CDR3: CASSSTGDLNSPLHF; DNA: TGTGCCAGCAGTTCCACAGGTGACCTCAATTCACCCCTCCACTTT
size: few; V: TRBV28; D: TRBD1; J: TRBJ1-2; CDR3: CASSLPQGANYGYTF; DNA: TGTGCCAGCAGTTTACCCCAGGGGGCCAACTATGGCTACACCTTC
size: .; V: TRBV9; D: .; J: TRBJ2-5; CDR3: CASSVWRTLRAQETQYF; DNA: TGTGCCAGCAGCGTCTGGAGGACACTCCGGGCACAAGAGACCCAGTACTTC
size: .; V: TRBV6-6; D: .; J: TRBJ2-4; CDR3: CASSWDPPSGAKNIQYF; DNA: TGTGCCAGCAGTTGGGACCCTCCGAGCGGAGCCAAAAACATTCAGTACTTC
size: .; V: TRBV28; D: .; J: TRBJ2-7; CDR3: CAAEGSSYNEQYF; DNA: TGTGCTGCAGAGGGGTCATCCTACAATGAGCAGTACTTC
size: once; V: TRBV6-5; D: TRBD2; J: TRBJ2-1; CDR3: CASRTPGLAGLNEQFF; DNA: TGTGCCAGCAGGACCCCGGGACTAGCGGGATTAAATGAGCAGTTCTTC
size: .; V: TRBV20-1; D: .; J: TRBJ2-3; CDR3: CSATGLLGDTQYF; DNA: TGCAGTGCAACGGGACTCCTCGGAGATACGCAGTATTTT
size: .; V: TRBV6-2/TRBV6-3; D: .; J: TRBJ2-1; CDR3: CASSYVLATPRDEQFF; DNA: TGTGCCAGCAGTTACGTGTTAGCGACCCCACGGGATGAGCAGTTCTTC
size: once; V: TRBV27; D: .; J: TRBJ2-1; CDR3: CASSSWDRETQFF; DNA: TGTGCCAGCAGTTCGTGGGACCGGGAGACCCAGTTCTTC
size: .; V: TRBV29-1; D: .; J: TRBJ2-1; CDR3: CSVETSNYNEQFF; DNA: TGCAGCGTAGAAACCTCTAATTACAATGAGCAGTTCTTC
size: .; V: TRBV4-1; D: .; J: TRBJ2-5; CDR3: CASSQVASETQYF; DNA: TGCGCCAGCAGCCAAGTAGCCTCAGAGACCCAGTACTTC
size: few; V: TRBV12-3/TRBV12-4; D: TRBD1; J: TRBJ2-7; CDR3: CASSSTGPYEQYF; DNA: TGTGCCAGCAGTTCGACAGGGCCCTACGAGCAGTACTTC
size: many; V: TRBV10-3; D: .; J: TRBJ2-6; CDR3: CAISDSSGANVLTF; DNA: TGTGCCATCAGTGACTCCTCTGGGGCCAACGTCCTGACTTTC
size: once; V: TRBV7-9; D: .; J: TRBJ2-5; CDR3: CASLSEGGEETQYF; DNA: TGTGCCAGCCTCTCCGAGGGAGGTGAAGAGACCCAGTACTTC
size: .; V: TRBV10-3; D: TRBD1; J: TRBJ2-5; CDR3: CAITDVEGQGAGTQYF; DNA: TGTGCCATCACCGACGTTGAGGGACAGGGGGCGGGGACCCAGTACTTC
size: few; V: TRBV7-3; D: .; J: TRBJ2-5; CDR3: CASSLNWGETQYF; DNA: TGTGCCAGCAGCTTAAACTGGGGAGAGACCCAGTACTTC
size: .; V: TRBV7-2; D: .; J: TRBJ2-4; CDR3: CASSLPETGDIQYF; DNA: TGTGCCAGCAGCTTACCGGAGACTGGAGACATTCAGTACTTC
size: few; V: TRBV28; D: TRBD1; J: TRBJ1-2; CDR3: CASSSQTTGSKNYGYTF; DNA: TGTGCCAGCAGTTCCCAAACGACAGGGTCAAAAAACTATGGCTACACCTTC
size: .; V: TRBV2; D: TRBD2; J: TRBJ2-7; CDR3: CASRVLADDNEQYF; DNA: TGTGCCAGCCGAGTGCTAGCGGATGACAATGAGCAGTACTTC
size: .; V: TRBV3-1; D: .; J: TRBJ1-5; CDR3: CASSQRISDQPQHF; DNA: TGTGCCAGCAGCCAAAGGATTTCCGATCAGCCCCAGCATTTT
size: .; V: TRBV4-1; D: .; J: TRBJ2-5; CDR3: CASSQDTNTQETQYF; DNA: TGCGCCAGCAGCCAAGATACGAATACCCAAGAGACCCAGTACTTC
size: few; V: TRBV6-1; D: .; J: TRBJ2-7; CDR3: CASSEIWRPSLPYEQYF; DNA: TGTGCCAGCAGTGAAATTTGGCGGCCTAGCCTCCCCTACGAGCAGTACTTC
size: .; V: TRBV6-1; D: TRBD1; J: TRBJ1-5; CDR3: CASRPGQNSNQPQHF; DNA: TGTGCCAGCAGACCGGGACAGAATAGCAATCAGCCCCAGCATTTT
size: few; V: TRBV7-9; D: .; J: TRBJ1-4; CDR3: CASSSNLRQAVEKLFF; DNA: TGTGCCAGCAGCTCAAATCTAAGACAGGCGGTGGAAAAACTGTTTTTT
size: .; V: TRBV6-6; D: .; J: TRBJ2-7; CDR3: CASSYGSFSYEQYF; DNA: TGTGCCAGCAGTTACGGGAGCTTTTCCTACGAGCAGTACTTC
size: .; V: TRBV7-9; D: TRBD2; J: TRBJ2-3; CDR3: CASSPNSGRDTQYF; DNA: TGTGCCAGCAGCCCGAATAGCGGGAGGGATACGCAGTATTTT
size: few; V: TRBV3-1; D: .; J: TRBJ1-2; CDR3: CASSRGEQNYGYTF; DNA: TGTGCCAGCAGCAGGGGGGAGCAAAACTATGGCTACACCTTC
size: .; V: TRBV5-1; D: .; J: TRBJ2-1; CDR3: CASSLDFSYNEQFF; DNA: TGCGCCAGCAGCTTGGACTTCTCCTACAATGAGCAGTTCTTC
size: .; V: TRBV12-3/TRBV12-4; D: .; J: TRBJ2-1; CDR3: CASIGPLDSNEQFF; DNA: TGTGCCAGCATTGGGCCCTTAGATTCAAATGAGCAGTTCTTC
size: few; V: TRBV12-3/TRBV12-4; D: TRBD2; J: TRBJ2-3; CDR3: CASSYPGLAVTDTQYF; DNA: TGTGCCAGCAGCTATCCCGGACTAGCGGTGACAGATACGCAGTATTTT
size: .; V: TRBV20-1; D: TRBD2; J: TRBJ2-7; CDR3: CSARSSLAGRKGVYEQYF; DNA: TGCAGTGCTAGGTCGTCGCTAGCGGGAAGAAAGGGTGTTTACGAGCAGTACTTC
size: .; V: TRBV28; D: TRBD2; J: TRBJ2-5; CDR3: CASTGLAGWYNEQYF; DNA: TGTGCCAGCACCGGACTAGCGGGATGGTACAATGAGCAGTACTTC
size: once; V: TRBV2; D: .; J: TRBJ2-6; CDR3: CASRNARAAGANVLTF; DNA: TGTGCCAGCAGAAACGCACGGGCGGCTGGGGCCAACGTCCTGACTTTC
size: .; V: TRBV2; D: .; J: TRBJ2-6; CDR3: CASSEEGGGGSGANVLTF; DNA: TGTGCCAGCAGTGAAGAGGGGGGAGGTGGGTCTGGGGCCAACGTCCTGACTTTC
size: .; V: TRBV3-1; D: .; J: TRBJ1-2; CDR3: CASSQEWSAEDGYTF; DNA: TGTGCCAGCAGCCAAGAATGGAGCGCAGAGGATGGCTACACCTTC
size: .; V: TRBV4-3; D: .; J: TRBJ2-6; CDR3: CASSHGASSGANVLTF; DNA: TGCGCCAGCAGCCACGGGGCTAGCTCTGGGGCCAACGTCCTGACTTTC